This TCR beta chain was sequenced in a study of blood T cell repertoires in COVID-19. Sequenced by immunoSEQ multiplex PCR; TCRdb stores in-frame clones only, minus some. The data show more than 90,000 clones, with about 85% seen just once and around 2% held by the top ten. This CDR3 has 13 residues. CDR1 is MDHEN and CDR2 is SYDVKM in the germline V gene. Deletions cut 5 bases from V and 1 base from J, with 8 bases between. This sequence originates from a woman in her 70s with active or convalescent COVID-19. The V call is TRBV28, the J call TRBJ1-1; no clear D gene. Specimen: peripheral blood. The CDR3 DNA reads TGTGCCAGCAGTGTCACGGGGAACACTGAAGCTTTCTTT. Amino acid sequence: CASSVTGNTEAFF.